This entry is about one T cell receptor beta chain. What it binds is not known. Trimming cost V 6 bases and J 2 bases, with 11 bases left between them. Germline V gives CDR1 MNHNY, CDR2 SVGAGI (reference sequence). CDR3 length: 13 residues. The record originates from a study of cytomegalovirus exposure and HLA in healthy donors. Primers for the PCR totalled 60 Vbeta and 13 Jbeta. The protocol was immunoSEQ multiplex PCR, while the TCRdb copy is restricted to in-frame clones and leaves out a portion. The top ten hold 6.5% of the sample, which has approximately 190,000 clones, around 86% seen once. Study results and limitations: In a later analysis, common viral pathogens appeared linked to several of the most significant clusters. Cytomegalovirus association was assigned to some 160 TCR beta chains.

Sequenced input: PBMCs. This TCR came from a woman aged 45-60 years in good health and CMV-seropositive. The chain carries TRBV6-6 and TRBJ2-7; perhaps TRBD1 as D (6 bases). CDR3 amino acids: CASSFTGTYEQYF. The CDR3 DNA follows: TGTGCCAGCAGCTTCACAGGGACCTACGAGCAGTACTTC.